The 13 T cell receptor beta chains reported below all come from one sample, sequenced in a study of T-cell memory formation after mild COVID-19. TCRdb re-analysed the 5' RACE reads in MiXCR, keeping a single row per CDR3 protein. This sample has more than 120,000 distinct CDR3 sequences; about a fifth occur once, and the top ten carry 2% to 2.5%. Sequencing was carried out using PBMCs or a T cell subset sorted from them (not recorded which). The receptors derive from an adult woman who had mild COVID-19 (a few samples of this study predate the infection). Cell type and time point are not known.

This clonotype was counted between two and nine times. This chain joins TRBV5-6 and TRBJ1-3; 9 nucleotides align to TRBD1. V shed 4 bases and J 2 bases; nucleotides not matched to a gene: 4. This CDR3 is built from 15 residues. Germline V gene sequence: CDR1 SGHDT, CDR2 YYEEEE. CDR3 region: CASSGDRVTGNTIYF. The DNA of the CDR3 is TGTGCCAGCAGCGGGGACAGGGTCACTGGAAACACCATATATTTT. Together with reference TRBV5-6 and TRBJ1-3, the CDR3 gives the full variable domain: DAGVTQSPTHLIKTRGQQVTLRCSPKSGHDTVSWYQQALGQGPQFIFQYYEEEERQRGNFPDRFSGHQFPNYSSELNVNALLLGDSALYLCASSGDRVTGNTIYFGEGSWLTVV.

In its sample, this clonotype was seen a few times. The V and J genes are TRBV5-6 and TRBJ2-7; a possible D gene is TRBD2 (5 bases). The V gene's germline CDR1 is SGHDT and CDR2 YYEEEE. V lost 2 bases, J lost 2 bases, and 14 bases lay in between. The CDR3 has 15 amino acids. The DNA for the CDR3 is TGTGCCAGCAGCTTCCGGACTGGGCCTGCCTACGAGCAGTACTTC. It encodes CASSFRTGPAYEQYF.

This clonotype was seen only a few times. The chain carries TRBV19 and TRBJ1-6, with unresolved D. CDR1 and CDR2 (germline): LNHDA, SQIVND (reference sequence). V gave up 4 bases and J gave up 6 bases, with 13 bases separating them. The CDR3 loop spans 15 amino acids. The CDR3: CASSRTVLLNSPLHF. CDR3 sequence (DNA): TGTGCCAGTAGTAGAACAGTTTTACTTAATTCACCCCTCCACTTT.

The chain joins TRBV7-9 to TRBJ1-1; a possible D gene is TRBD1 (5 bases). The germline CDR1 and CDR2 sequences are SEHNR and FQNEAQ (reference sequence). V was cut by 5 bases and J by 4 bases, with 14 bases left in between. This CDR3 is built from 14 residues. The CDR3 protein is CASSLLGGGTEAFF. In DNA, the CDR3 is TGTGCCAGCAGCCTTCTCGGGGGGGGCACTGAAGCTTTCTTT.

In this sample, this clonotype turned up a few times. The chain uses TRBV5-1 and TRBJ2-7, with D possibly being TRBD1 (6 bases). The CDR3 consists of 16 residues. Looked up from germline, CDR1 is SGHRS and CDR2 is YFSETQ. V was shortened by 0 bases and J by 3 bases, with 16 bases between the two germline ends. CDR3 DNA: TGCGCCAGCAGCTTGGGCGTGGGGGCGATCGGCTACGAGCAGTACTTC. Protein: CASSLGVGAIGYEQYF.

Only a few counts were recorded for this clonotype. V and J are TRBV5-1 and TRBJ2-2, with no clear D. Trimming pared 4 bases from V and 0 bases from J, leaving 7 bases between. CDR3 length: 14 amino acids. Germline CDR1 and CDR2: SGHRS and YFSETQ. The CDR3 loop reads CASSSFANTGELFF. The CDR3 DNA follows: TGCGCCAGCAGCAGCTTCGCGAACACCGGGGAGCTGTTTTTT.

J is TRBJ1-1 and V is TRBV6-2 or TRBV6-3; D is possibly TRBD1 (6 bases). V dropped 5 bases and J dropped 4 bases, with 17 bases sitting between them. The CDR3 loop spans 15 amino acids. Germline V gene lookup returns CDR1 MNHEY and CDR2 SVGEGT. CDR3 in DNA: TGTGCCAGCAGTACTGGAAACAGGGTAGGCACTGAAGCTTTCTTT. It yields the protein CASSTGNRVGTEAFF.

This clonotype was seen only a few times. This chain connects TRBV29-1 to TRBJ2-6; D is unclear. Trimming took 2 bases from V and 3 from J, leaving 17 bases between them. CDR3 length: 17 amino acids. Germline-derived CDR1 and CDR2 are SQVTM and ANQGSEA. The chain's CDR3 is CSVEPLGSTSGANVLTF. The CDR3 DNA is TGCAGCGTTGAACCTCTTGGTTCGACAAGTGGGGCCAACGTCCTGACTTTC.

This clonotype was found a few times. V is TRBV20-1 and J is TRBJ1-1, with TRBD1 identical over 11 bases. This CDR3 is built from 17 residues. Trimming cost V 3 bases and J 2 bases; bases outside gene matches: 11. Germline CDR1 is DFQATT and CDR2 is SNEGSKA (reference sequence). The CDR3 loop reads CSARGAGTGGDNTEAFF. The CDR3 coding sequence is TGCAGTGCTAGGGGTGCCGGGACAGGGGGAGACAACACTGAAGCTTTCTTT.

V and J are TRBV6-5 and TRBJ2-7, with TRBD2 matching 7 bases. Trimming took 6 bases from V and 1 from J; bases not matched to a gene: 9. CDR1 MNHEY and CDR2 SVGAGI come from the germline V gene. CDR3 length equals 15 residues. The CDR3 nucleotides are TGTGCCAGCAGCAGTACTCTAGCGGAATCCTACGAGCAGTACTTC. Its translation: CASSSTLAESYEQYF.

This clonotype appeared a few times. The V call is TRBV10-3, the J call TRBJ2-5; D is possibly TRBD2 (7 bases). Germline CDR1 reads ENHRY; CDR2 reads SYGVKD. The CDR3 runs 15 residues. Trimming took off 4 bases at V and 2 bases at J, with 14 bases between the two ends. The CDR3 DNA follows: TGTGCCATCAGTGTAGGGGGGGTTCTTCAAGAGACCCAGTACTTC. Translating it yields CAISVGGVLQETQYF.

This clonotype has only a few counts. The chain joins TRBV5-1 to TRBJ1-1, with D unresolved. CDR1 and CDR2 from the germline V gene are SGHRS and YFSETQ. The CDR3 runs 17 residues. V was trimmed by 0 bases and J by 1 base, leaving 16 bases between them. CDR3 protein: CASSLVSGVRQNTEAFF. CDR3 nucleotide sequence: TGCGCCAGCAGCTTGGTTAGTGGTGTCAGGCAGAACACTGAAGCTTTCTTT.

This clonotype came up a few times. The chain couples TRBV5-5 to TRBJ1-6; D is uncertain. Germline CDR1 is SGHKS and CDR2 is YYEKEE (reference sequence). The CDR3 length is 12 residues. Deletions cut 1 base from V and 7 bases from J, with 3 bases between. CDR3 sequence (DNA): TGTGCCAGCAGCTTGCAGAATTCACCCCTCCACTTT. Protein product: CASSLQNSPLHF.